This T cell receptor beta chain was captured in a study of cytomegalovirus exposure and HLA in healthy donors (dated by TCRdb to 2016 to 2017). About the full investigation: A later analysis indicated that the roughly 120 validation repertoires were generated on the platform also employed for the 666 repertoires of the first cohort. The study aimed to test whether signatures of past pathogen exposure could be identified by cataloging public T cell receptors. A separate validation cohort of roughly 130 different subjects was used in addition to the approximately 610-subject first cohort. The study combined high-throughput TCR immunosequencing, statistical association of individual TCRs with disease status, and machine learning to predict cytomegalovirus infection status. What the work shows at the level of the full study, not this receptor alone: In vitro tests confirmed that a few of the cytomegalovirus-associated TCR beta chains recognize cytomegalovirus antigens. A later analysis found that TCRs clustered in the first cohort also tended to co-occur in the 120 or so validation repertoires, with 90% to 95% of cluster scores above 0. The study listed approximately 150 TCR beta chains as associated with cytomegalovirus. The authors suggested that the approach could potentially be generalized to other disease states and immunological phenotypes. All 120 or so repertoires were used to score co-occurrence in the validation cohort in a later analysis, because that analysis had no HLA typing for the cohort. While some public TCRs were present in many individuals, most TCR sequences turned up only very rarely across donors. Cytomegalovirus status was reported to be diagnosed by the classifier with high specificity and sensitivity in both the original and validation cohorts.

The library was built by means of the immunoSEQ multiplex PCR assay. Regarding the original processing steps: A statistical classification framework was built for diagnosing cytomegalovirus status from the catalog of TCR beta chain sequences. The table comes from immuneACCESS by way of TCRdb, which keeps in-frame sequences with V and J called. Part of the clones is missing from these tables; in studies checked, under half for an unresolved V gene and the rest for unknown reasons. D and trimming were read from the DNA, whereas the V and J calls and clone size are those reported in that table. Within this sample are over 85,000 clones, with approximately 89% of them counted one time only. Clones ranked in the top ten supply 1.5% to 2% of the sample. This clone was counted only a few times. It lacks a known antigen. Base qualities are not at hand, and no much larger clone is one base apart. The donors belonged to the validation cohort of 120 subjects, which was separate from the roughly 700-subject first cohort.

From the cysteine through the phenylalanine, the CDR3 covers 13 amino acids. Only CDR3 DNA is held: 39 bases, read in frame from base 1. CDR1 and CDR2, per the germline V gene (reference sequence), are GTSNPN and SVGIG. The junction shows trimming of 2 bases on V and 8 bases on J, plus 15 bases between the germline ends. The chain was built from TRBV30 and TRBJ1-2; TRBD1 might be the D gene, on 5 matching bases. The sequencing sample was made of PBMCs. The receptor's source is a woman aged 18-30 years in good health and CMV-seronegative. CDR3 region: CAWSQGWQMGYTF. The bases read TGTGCCTGGAGTCAGGGTTGGCAGATGGGCTACACCTTC.